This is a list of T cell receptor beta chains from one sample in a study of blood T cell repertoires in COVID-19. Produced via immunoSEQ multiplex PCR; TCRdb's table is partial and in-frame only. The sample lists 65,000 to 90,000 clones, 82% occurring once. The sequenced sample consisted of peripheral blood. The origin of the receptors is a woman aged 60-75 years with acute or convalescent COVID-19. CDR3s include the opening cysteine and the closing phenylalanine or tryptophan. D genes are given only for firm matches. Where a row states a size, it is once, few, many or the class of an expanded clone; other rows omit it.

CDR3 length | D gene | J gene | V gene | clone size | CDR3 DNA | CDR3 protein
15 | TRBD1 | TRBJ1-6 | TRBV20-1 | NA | TGCAGTGCTAGTTCCCACAGGGGGAGGAATTCACCCCTCCACTTT | CSASSHRGRNSPLHF
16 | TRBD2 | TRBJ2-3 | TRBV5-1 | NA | TGCGCCAGCAGCTTGGAGAGCGGGGGGGTTACAGATACGCAGTATTTT | CASSLESGGVTDTQYF
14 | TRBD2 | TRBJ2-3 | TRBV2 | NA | TGTGCCAGCCCCCGCGGGGGGGCCACAGATACGCAGTATTTT | CASPRGGATDTQYF
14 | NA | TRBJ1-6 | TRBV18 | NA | TGTGCCAGCTCACGGGACAAATATAATTCACCCCTCCACTTT | CASSRDKYNSPLHF
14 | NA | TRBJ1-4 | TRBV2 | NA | TGTGCCAGCAGTGCCCGCGCAACTAATGAAAAACTGTTTTTT | CASSARATNEKLFF
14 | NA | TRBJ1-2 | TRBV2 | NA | TGTGCCAGCAGCCCCATGGGGCCCAACTATGGCTACACCTTC | CASSPMGPNYGYTF
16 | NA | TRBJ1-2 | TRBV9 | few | TGTGCCAGCAGCCCCTTTCTAATGGACAGTAACTATGGCTACACCTTC | CASSPFLMDSNYGYTF
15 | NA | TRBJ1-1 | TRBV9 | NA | TGTGCCAGCAGCGCCCCGGGACAACCGAACACTGAAGCTTTCTTT | CASSAPGQPNTEAFF
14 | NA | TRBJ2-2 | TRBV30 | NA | TGTGCCTGGAGTTCCAGGACGAACACCGGGGAGCTGTTTTTT | CAWSSRTNTGELFF
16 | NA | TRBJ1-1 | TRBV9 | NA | TGTGCCAGCAGCGTAGCTACGAGGGGAGGGGACACTGAAGCTTTCTTT | CASSVATRGGDTEAFF
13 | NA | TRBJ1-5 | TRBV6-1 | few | TGTGCCAGCAGTGAACAGGAAAATCAGCCCCAGCATTTT | CASSEQENQPQHF
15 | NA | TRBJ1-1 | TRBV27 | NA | TGTGCCAGCAGCACCAGTGGACTCATGAACACTGAAGCTTTCTTT | CASSTSGLMNTEAFF
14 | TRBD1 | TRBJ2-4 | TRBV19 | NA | TGTGCCAGTAGTCCAGGACAGGGGAGGAACATTCAGTACTTC | CASSPGQGRNIQYF
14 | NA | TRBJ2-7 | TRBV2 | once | TGTGCCAGCAGTGATAACGGGAGAGGTAGCGAGCAGTACTTC | CASSDNGRGSEQYF
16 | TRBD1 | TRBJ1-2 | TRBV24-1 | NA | TGTGCCACCAGTGACCCTAATGGACAGGGTTCCTATGGCTACACCTTC | CATSDPNGQGSYGYTF
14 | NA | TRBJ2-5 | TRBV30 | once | TGTGCCTGGAGTGTACTTCTACTCGGAGAGACCCAGTACTTC | CAWSVLLLGETQYF
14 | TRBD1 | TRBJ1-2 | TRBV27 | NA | TGTGCCAGCAGTCTTTTCCGGGACAGGGGTGGCTACACCTTC | CASSLFRDRGGYTF
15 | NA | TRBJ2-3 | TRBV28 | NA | TGTGCCAGCAGTTTATTCAGCGCTTTGACGTATACGCAGTATTTT | CASSLFSALTYTQYF
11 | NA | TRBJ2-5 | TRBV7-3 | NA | TGTGCCAGCAGACTTGTAAAGACCCAGTACTTC | CASRLVKTQYF
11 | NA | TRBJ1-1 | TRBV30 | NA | TGTGCCTGGATTCTGAGGAGGGAAGCTTTCTTT | CAWILRREAFF
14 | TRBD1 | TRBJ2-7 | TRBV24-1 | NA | TGTGCCACCAGTGATCACAGGGGTTCCTACGAGCAGTACTTC | CATSDHRGSYEQYF
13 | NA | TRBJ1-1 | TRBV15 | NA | TGTGCCACCAGCAGAGACCCCCAGGGGGAAGCTTTCTTT | CATSRDPQGEAFF
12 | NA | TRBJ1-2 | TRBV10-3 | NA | TGTGCCTCCCGACGGGGGAACTATGGCTACACCTTC | CASRRGNYGYTF
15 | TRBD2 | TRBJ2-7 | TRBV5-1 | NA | TGCGCCAGCAGCCCCGGACTAGCGGGAGAGGGCGAGCAGTACTTC | CASSPGLAGEGEQYF
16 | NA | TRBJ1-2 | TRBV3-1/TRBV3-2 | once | TGTGCCAGCAGCCAAGACTGGAGGGTCATGGGTGAGGGCTACACCTTC | CASSQDWRVMGEGYTF
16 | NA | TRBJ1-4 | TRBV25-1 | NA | TGTGCCAGCAGTGAGTCGCGTGGTTTGGCTAATGAAAAACTGTTTTTT | CASSESRGLANEKLFF
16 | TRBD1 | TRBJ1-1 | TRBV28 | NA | TGTGCCAGCAGGGACAGGGGGTCCCGTCTGAACACTGAAGCTTTCTTT | CASRDRGSRLNTEAFF
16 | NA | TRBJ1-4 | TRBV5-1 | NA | TGCGCCAGCAGCTTGGCATATGAGTTGGGCAGGCAAAAACTGTTTTTT | CASSLAYELGRQKLFF
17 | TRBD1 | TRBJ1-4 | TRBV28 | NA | TGTGCCAGCAGTTTAGTGGGACAGGGTAGGGGGAATGAAAAACTGTTTTTT | CASSLVGQGRGNEKLFF
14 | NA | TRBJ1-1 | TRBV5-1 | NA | TGCGCCAGCAGCTTGGCTCCGTCGAACACTGAAGCTTTCTTT | CASSLAPSNTEAFF
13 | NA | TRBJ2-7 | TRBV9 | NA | TGTGCCAGCAGCGTAGGTGAGCTATACGAGCAGTACTTC | CASSVGELYEQYF
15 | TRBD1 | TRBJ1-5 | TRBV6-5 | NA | TGTGCCAGCAGAGAGACCGACAGGGATAATCAGCCCCAGCATTTT | CASRETDRDNQPQHF
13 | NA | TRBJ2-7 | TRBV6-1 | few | TGTGCCAGCAGTGAATCAGGAATGGGCGAGCAGTACTTC | CASSESGMGEQYF
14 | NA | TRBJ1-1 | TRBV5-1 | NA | TGCGCCAGCTCGACAGCCCCGGCGAACACTGAAGCTTTCTTT | CASSTAPANTEAFF